This T cell receptor beta chain derives from a study of T-cell memory formation after mild COVID-19. Overall study findings and caveats: For second-wave clones that peaked at day 37, SARS-CoV-2 specificity went unverified. Later expanders leaned CD4+, whereas day 15 to 85 contracting clones were balanced CD4/CD8.

Many counts were recorded for this clonotype. As yet, its antigen is unknown. The CDR3 is 14 amino acids. Trimming removed 4 bases at V and 0 bases at J, with 4 bases between. Via MiXCR, TCRdb re-called the 5' RACE reads, giving one row per CDR3 protein. The sample records approximately 290,000 distinct CDR3 sequences, approximately 8.4% being singletons. The clonotype comes from a young man who had mild COVID-19 (a few samples of this study predate the infection). Cell type and time point are not known. The sequenced material came from PBMCs or a T cell subset sorted from them (not recorded which). The V and J genes are TRBV12-3 or TRBV12-4 and TRBJ1-6; D is uncertain. The CDR3 sequence is CASSSSSYNSPLHF. In DNA form, the CDR3 reads TGTGCCAGCAGTTCAAGCTCCTATAATTCACCCCTCCACTTT.